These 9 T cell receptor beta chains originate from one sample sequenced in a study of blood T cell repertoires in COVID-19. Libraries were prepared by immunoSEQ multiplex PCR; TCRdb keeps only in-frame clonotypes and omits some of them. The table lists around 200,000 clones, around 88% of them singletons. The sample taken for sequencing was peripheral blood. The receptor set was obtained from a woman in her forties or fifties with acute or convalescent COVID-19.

CDR3 nucleotide sequence: TGCGCCAGCAGTGATGGGACAGGGGGCAATGAGCAGTTCTTC. Translating gives CASSDGTGGNEQFF. The chain employs TRBV10-1 and TRBJ2-1; 11 nucleotides match TRBD1. Germline V gene sequence: CDR1 WNHNN, CDR2 SYGVQD (reference sequence). Losses at the gene ends were 3 bases for V and 6 bases for J; bases not matched to a gene: 1. CDR3 size: 14 residues.

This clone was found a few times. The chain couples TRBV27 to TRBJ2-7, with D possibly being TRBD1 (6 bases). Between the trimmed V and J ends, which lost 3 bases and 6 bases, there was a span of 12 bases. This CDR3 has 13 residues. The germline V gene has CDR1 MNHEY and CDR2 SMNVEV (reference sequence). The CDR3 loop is CASSFGQSGEQYF. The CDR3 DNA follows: TGTGCCAGCAGTTTCGGACAGTCGGGCGAGCAGTACTTC.

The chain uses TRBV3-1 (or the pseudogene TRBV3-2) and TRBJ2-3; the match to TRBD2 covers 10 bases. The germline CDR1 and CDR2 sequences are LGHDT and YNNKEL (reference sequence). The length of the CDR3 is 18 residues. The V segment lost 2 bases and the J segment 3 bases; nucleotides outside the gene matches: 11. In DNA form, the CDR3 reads TGTGCCAGCAGCCAAATCCTTGCTAGCGGGAGAGATACAGATACGCAGTATTTT. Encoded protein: CASSQILASGRDTDTQYF.

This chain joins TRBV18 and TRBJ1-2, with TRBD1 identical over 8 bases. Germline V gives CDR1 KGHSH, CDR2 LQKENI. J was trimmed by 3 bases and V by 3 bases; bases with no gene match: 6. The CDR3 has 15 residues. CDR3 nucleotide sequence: TGTGCCAGCTCACCCAACGCAGGGGGCGACTATGGCTACACCTTC. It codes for CASSPNAGGDYGYTF. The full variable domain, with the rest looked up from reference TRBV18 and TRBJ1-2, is NAGVMQNPRHLVRRRGQEARLRCSPMKGHSHVYWYRQLPEEGLKFMVYLQKENIIDESGMPKERFSAEFPKEGPSILRIQQVVRGDSAAYFCASSPNAGGDYGYTFGSGTRLTVV.

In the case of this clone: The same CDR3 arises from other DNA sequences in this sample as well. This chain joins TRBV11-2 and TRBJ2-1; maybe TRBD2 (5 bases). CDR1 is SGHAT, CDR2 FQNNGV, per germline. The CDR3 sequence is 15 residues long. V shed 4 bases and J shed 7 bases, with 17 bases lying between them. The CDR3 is CASSSPSGRSNEQFF. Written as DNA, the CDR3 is TGTGCCAGCAGCTCCCCTAGTGGGAGAAGTAATGAGCAGTTCTTC.

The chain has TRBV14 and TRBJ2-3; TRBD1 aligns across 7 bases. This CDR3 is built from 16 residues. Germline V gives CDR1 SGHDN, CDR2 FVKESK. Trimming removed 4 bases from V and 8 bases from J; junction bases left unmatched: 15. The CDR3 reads CASSLSARRDRATQYF. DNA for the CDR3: TGTGCCAGCAGCCTTAGCGCCCGGCGCGACAGGGCTACGCAGTATTTT.

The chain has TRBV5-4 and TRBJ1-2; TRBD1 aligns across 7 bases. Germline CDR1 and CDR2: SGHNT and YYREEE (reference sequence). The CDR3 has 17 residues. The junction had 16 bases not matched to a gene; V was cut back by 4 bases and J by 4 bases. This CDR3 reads CASSRRDSLKSTYGYTF. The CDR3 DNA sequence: TGTGCCAGCAGCCGCCGGGACAGCCTAAAGTCTACCTATGGCTACACCTTC.

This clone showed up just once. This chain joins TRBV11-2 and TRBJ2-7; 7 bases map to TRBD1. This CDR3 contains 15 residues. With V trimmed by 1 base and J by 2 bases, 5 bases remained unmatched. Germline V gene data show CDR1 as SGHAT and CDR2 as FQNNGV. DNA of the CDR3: TGTGCCAGCAGCTTAGTACTTCAGGGGGCCTACGAGCAGTACTTC. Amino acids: CASSLVLQGAYEQYF. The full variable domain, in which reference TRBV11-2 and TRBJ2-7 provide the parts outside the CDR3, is EAGVAQSPRYKIIEKRQSVAFWCNPISGHATLYWYQQILGQGPKLLIQFQNNGVVDDSQLPKDRFSAERLKGVDSTLKIQPAKLEDSAVYLCASSLVLQGAYEQYFGPGTRLTVT.

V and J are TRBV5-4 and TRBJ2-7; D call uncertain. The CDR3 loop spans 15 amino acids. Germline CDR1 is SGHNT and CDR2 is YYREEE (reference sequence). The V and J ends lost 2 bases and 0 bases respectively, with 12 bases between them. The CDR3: CASSFKRGSSYEQYF. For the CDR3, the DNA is TGTGCCAGCAGCTTTAAGCGCGGCAGCTCCTACGAGCAGTACTTC. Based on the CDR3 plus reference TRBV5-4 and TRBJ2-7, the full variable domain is ETGVTQSPTHLIKTRGQQVTLRCSSQSGHNTVSWYQQALGQGPQFIFQYYREEENGRGNFPPRFSGLQFPNYSSELNVNALELDDSALYLCASSFKRGSSYEQYFGPGTRLTVT.